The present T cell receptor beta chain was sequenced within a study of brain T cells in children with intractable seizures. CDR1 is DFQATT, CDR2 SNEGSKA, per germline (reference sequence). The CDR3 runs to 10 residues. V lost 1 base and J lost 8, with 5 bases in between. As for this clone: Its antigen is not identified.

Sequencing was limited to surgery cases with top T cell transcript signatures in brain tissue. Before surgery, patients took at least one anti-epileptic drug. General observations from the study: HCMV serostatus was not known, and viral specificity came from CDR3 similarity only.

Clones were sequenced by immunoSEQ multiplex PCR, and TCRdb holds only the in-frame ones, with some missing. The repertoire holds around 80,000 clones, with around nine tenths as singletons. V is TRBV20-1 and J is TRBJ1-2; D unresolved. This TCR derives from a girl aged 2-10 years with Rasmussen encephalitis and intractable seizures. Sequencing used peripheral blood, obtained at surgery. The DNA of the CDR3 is TGCAGTGCTAGAGGAGGGGGCTACACCTTC. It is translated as CSARGGGYTF.